This TCR beta chain was documented in a study of tumor-infiltrating lymphocytes in localized non-small cell lung cancer. Whole-study context: Some samples were collected after neoadjuvant chemotherapy; smokers, never-smokers and several histologies were included. Tumor tissue and non-adjacent uninvolved lung came from each patient.

Profiling relied on immunoSEQ multiplex PCR, and the TCRdb table lists in-frame clones only, not all of them. Here the sample spans some 5,000 clones, approximately 95% being singletons. As for this clone: Its antigen is unidentified.

Study-level findings and limits: Different pieces of the same tissue were used for each assay. TCRbeta sequencing showed higher T cell infiltration in tumors than uninvolved lung.

Germline V gene lookup returns CDR1 SEHNR and CDR2 FQNEAQ (reference sequence). There are 15 residues in the CDR3. The V end was cut by 4 bases, the J end by 7 bases, with 14 bases between. The sample taken for sequencing was uninvolved lung tissue not adjacent to the tumor. The rearrangement uses TRBV7-9 and TRBJ1-6; D not resolved. The receptor's source is a human donor with non-small cell lung cancer. The CDR3 bases are TGTGCCAGCAGCTCAACTCCGGACCAGAATTCACCCCTCCACTTT. Amino acids: CASSSTPDQNSPLHF.